This TCR beta chain is drawn from a study of blood T cell repertoires in COVID-19. Study-wide background: Nucleic acid was either cDNA or gDNA, and it came from T cells, B-cell-depleted T cells, or PBMCs.

Using immunoSEQ multiplex PCR, the repertoire was profiled, and TCRdb retains in-frame clones only, with some absent. This repertoire shows nearly 350,000 clones, approximately 89% found once; its top ten account for more than 3%. V was pared by 0 bases and J by 3 bases, with 9 bases between. Germline-derived CDR1 and CDR2 are SGHRS and YFSETQ. The CDR3 is made up of 15 amino acids. The sequenced material came from peripheral blood. V is TRBV5-1 and J is TRBJ2-2; possibly TRBD1 for D (5 bases). The TCR comes from a woman between 18 and 29 years old who had recovered from COVID-19. CDR3 sequence: CASSLGRADTGELFF. Here the CDR3 DNA reads TGCGCCAGCAGCTTGGGCAGGGCGGACACCGGGGAGCTGTTTTTT.